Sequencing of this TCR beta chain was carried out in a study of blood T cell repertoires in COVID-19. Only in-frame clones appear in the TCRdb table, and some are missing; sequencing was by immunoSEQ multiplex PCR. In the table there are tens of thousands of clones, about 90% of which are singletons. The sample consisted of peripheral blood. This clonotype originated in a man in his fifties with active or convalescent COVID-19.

CDR3 loop: CASSQDGSGGKTQYF. CDR3 in DNA: TGTGCCAGCAGCCAAGATGGTAGTGGGGGCAAGACCCAGTACTTC. The gene calls are TRBV3-1 (or the pseudogene TRBV3-2) and TRBJ2-5; possibly TRBD1 for D (6 bases). Germline assignment: CDR1 LGHDT and CDR2 YNNKEL (reference sequence). The CDR3 spans 15 residues. The V and J ends lost 0 bases and 6 bases respectively, with 14 bases between them.